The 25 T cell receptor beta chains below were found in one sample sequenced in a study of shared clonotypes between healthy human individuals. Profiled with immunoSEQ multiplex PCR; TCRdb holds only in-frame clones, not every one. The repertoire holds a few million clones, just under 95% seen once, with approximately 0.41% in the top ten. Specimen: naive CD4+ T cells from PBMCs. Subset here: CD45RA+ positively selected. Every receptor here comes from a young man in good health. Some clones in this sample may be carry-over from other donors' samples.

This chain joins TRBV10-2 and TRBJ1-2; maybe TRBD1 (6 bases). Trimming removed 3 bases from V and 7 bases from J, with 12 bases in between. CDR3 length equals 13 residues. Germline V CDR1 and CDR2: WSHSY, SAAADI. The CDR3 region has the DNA TGCGCCAGCAGTGACACGGGGGCGATTGGCTACACCTTC. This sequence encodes CASSDTGAIGYTF.

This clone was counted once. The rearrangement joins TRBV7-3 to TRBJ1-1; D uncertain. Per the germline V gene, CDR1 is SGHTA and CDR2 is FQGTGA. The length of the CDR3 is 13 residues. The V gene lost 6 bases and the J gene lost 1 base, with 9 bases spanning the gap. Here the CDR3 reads CASSTQGNTEAFF. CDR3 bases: TGTGCCAGCAGTACCCAAGGGAACACTGAAGCTTTCTTT.

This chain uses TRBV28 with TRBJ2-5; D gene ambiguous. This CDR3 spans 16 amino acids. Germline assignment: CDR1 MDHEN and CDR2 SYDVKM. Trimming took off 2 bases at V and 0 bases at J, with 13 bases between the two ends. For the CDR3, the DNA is TGTGCCAGCAGTTTAAGCCAGCCTCACTACCAAGAGACCCAGTACTTC. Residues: CASSLSQPHYQETQYF.

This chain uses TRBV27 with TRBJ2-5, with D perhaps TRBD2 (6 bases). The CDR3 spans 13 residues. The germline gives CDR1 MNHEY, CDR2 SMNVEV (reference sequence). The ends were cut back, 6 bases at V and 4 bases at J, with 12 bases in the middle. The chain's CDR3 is CASSRAGSETQYF. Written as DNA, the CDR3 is TGTGCCAGCAGCCGGGCGGGGTCAGAGACCCAGTACTTC.

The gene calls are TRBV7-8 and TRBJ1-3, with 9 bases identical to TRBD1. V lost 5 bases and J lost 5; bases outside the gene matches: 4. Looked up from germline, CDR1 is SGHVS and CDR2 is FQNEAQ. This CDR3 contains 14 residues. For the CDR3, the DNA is TGTGCCAGCAGCAGAACAGGGGGCAGAAACACCATATATTTT. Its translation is CASSRTGGRNTIYF.

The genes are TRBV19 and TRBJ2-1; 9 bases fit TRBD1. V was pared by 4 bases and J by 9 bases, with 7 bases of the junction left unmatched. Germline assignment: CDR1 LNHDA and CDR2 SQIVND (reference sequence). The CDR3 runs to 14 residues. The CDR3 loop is CASSSTGGGSEQFF. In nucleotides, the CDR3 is TGTGCCAGTAGTAGTACAGGGGGCGGAAGTGAGCAGTTCTTC.

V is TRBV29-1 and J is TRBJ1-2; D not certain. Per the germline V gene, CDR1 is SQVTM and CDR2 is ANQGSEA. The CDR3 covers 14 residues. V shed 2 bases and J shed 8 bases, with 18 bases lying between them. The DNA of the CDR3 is TGCAGCGTTGAAATGGTCGGAGGACTGGGCGGCTACACCTTC. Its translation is CSVEMVGGLGGYTF.

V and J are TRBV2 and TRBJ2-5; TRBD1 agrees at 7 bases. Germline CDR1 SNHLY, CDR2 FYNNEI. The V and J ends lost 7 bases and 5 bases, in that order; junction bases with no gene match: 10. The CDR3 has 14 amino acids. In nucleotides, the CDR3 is TGTGCCAGCAATTCTAACAGGGACAGTGAGACCCAGTACTTC. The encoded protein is CASNSNRDSETQYF.

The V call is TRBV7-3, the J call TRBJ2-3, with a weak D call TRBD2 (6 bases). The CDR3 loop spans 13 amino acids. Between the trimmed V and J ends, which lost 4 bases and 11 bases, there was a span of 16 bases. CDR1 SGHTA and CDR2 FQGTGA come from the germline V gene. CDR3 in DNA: TGTGCCAGCAGCTCGGGACCGGGGGAAGGGCAGTATTTT. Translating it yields CASSSGPGEGQYF. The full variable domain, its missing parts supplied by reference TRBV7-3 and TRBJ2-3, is GAGVSQTPSNKVTEKGKYVELRCDPISGHTALYWYRQSLGQGPEFLIYFQGTGAADDSGLPNDRFFAVRPEGSVSTLKIQRTERGDSAVYLCASSSGPGEGQYFGPGTRLTVL.

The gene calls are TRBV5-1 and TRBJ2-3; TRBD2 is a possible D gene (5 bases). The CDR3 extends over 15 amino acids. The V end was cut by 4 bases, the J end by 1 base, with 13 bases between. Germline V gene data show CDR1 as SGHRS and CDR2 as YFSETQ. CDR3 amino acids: CASSPSQRGTDTQYF. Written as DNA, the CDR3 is TGCGCCAGCAGCCCATCTCAGAGGGGCACAGATACGCAGTATTTT.

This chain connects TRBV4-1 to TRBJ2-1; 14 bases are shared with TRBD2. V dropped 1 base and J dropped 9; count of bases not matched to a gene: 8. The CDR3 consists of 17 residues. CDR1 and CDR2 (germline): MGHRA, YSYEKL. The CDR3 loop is CASSQGGTSGRRGEQFF. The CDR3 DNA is TGCGCCAGCAGCCAAGGTGGGACTAGCGGGAGACGGGGTGAGCAGTTCTTC.

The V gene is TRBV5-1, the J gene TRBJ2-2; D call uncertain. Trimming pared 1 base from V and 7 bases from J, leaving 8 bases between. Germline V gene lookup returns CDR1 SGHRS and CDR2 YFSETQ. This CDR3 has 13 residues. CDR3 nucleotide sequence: TGCGCCAGCAGCTTGATGGATGGCGGGGAGCTGTTTTTT. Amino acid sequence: CASSLMDGGELFF.

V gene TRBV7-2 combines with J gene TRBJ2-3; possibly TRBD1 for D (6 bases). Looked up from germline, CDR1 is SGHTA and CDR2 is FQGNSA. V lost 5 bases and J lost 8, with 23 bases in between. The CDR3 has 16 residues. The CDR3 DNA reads TGTGCCAGCAGCCCAGGGGCCAGGGGACGCGAGGGTACGCAGTATTTT. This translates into CASSPGARGREGTQYF.

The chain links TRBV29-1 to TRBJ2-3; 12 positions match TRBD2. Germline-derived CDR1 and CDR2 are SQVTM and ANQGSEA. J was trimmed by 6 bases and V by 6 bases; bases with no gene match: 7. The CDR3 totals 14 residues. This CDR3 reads CSVRTSGTLDTQYF. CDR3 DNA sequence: TGCAGCGTCCGGACTAGCGGGACCTTGGATACGCAGTATTTT.

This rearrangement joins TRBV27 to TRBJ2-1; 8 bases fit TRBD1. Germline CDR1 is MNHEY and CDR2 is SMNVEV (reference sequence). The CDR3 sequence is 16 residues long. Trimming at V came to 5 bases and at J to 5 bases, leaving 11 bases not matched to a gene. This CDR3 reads CASSLVWDRRDNEQFF. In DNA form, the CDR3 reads TGTGCCAGCAGTCTAGTATGGGACAGGAGAGACAATGAGCAGTTCTTC.

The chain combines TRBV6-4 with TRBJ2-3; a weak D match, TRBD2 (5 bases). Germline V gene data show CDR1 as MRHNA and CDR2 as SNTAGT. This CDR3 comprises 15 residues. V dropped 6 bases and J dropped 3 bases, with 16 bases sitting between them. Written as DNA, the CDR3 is TGTGCCAGCAGCCGGGCCCGGGGTGGAACAGATACGCAGTATTTT. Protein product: CASSRARGGTDTQYF.

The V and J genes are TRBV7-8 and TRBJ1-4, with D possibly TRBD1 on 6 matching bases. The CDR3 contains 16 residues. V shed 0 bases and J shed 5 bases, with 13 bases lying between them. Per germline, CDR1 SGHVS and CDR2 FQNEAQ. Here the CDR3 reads CASSLAIRQGNEKLFF. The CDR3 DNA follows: TGTGCCAGCAGCTTAGCCATAAGGCAGGGGAATGAAAAACTGTTTTTT.

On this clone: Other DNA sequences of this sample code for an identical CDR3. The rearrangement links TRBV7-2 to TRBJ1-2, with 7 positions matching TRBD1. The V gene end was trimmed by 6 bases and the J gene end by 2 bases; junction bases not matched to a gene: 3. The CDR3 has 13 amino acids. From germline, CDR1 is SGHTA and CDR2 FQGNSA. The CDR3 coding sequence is TGTGCCAGCAGTTGGGACAGAAACTATGGCTACACCTTC. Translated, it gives CASSWDRNYGYTF.

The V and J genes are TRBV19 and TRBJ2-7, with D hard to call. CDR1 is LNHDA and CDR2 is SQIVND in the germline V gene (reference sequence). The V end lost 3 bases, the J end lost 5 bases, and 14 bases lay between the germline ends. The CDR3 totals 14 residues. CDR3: CASSMSRDANEQYF. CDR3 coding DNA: TGTGCCAGTAGTATGAGTCGTGACGCTAACGAGCAGTACTTC.

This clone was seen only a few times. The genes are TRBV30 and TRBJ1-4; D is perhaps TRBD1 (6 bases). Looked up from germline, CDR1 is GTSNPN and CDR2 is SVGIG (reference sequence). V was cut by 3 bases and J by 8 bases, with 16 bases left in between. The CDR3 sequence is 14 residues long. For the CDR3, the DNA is TGTGCCTGGAGACGGGGGGCAAGAATGGAAAAACTGTTTTTT. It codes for CAWRRGARMEKLFF.

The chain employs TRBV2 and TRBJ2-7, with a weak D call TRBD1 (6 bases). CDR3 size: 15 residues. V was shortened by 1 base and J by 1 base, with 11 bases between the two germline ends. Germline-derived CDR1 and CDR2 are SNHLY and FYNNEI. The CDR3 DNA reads TGTGCCAGCAGTGAAGAGGGGGACGGATCCTACGAGCAGTACTTC. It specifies CASSEEGDGSYEQYF.

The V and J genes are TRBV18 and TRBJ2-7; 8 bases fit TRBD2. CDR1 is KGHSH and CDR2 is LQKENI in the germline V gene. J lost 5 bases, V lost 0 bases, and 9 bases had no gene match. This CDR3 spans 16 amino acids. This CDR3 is CASSPPFEREIHEQYF. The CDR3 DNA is TGTGCCAGCTCACCACCGTTTGAGCGGGAGATCCACGAGCAGTACTTC.

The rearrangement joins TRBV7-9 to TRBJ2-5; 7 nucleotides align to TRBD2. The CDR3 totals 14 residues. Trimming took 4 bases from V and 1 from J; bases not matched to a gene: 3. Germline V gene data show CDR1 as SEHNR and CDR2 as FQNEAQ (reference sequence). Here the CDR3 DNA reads TGTGCCAGCAGCTCTTGGGGGGGCCAAGAGACCCAGTACTTC. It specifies CASSSWGGQETQYF.

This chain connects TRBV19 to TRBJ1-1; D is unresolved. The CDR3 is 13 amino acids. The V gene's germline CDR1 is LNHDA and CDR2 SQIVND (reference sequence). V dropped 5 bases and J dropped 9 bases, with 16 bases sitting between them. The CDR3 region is CASSARTGLKAFF. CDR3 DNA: TGTGCCAGTAGTGCTCGGACTGGCCTTAAAGCTTTCTTT. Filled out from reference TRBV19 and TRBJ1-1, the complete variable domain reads DGGITQSPKYLFRKEGQNVTLSCEQNLNHDAMYWYRQDPGQGLRLIYYSQIVNDFQKGDIAEGYSVSREKKESFPLTVTSAQKNPTAFYLCASSARTGLKAFFGQGTRLTVV.

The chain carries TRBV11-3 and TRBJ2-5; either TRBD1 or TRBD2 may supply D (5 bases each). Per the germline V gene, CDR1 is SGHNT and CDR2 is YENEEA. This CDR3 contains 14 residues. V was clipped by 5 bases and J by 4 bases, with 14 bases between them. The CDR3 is CASSPEGYPETQYF. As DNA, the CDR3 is TGTGCCAGCAGCCCCGAGGGGTACCCAGAGACCCAGTACTTC.